Included here is one T cell receptor beta chain sequence, with context. Random hexamers were used to reverse transcribe an amount of 0.5 to 1 ug RNA. The TCR beta CDR3 was amplified by immunoSEQ multiplex PCR across 54 Vbeta, 13 Jbeta. A single record per CDR3 protein comes from TCRdb applying MiXCR to the immunoSEQ multiplex PCR reads. Of some 300,000 distinct CDR3 sequences in the sample, about 88% were seen once. This sample is drawn from a study of CD8 T cells in Susac syndrome. Peripheral blood CD8+ and CD4+ T cells were profiled by TCR beta sequencing. The multiple sclerosis controls, all treatment-naive patients, had relapsing-remitting disease that was stable or active. Bulk CD8+ and CD4+ cells came from magnetic negative isolation; CD8+ TEMRA by FACS. This CDR3 spans 15 amino acids. Germline CDR1 is ENHRY and CDR2 is SYGVKD. The ends were cut back, 8 bases at V and 5 bases at J, with 19 bases in the middle.

The receptor comes from a human donor with multiple sclerosis. Sequenced input: CD8+ T cells from PBMCs. J is TRBJ1-5 and V is TRBV10-3, with D perhaps TRBD1 (5 bases). CDR3 region: CAIGGATGNHQPQHF. As DNA, the CDR3 is TGTGCCATCGGCGGGGCCACCGGAAATCATCAGCCCCAGCATTTT.